Listed below are T cell receptor beta chains from one sample, sequenced in a study of pediatric ulcerative colitis. Method: immunoSEQ multiplex PCR; TCRdb's copy keeps in-frame clones and lacks some. The sample comprises around 64,000 clones, 70% to 90% of which are singletons, and about 3% rests with the top ten. Sequenced sample: blood. These receptors were taken from a boy between 5 and 17 years old with severe ulcerative colitis. CDR3s include the opening cysteine and the closing phenylalanine or tryptophan. A D gene is named only where the DNA matches it firmly. Where a row states a size, it is once, few, many or the class of an expanded clone; other rows omit it.

J gene,clone size,D gene,CDR3 length,V gene,CDR3 DNA,CDR3 protein
TRBJ2-1,NA,NA,13,TRBV29-1,TGCAGCGTTGAGGCCCGGTACGGCAATGAGCAGTTCTTC,CSVEARYGNEQFF
TRBJ1-1,NA,NA,11,TRBV20-1,TGCAGTGCTAGGGAGAACACTGAAGCTTTCTTT,CSARENTEAFF
TRBJ2-7,NA,NA,16,TRBV21-1,TGTGCCAGCAGCAAAGACCGTACAGGTCGATCCTACGAGCAGTACTTC,CASSKDRTGRSYEQYF
TRBJ2-1,NA,TRBD2,15,TRBV7-9,TGTGCCAGCAGCTTGGGACTACCAGCCTACAATGAGCAGTTCTTC,CASSLGLPAYNEQFF
TRBJ2-1,NA,NA,11,TRBV7-9,TGTGCCAGCAGCTTGGATCGTGAGCAGTTCTTC,CASSLDREQFF
TRBJ2-7,NA,NA,15,TRBV4-3,TGCGCCAGCAGCCCTTCCGGAGGGCCTTTGTACGAGCAGTACTTC,CASSPSGGPLYEQYF
TRBJ2-7,NA,NA,15,TRBV4-3,TGCGCCAGCAGCCAAGATGGCCAGAGCTCCTACGAGCAGTACTTC,CASSQDGQSSYEQYF
TRBJ2-3,NA,TRBD2,15,TRBV29-1,TGCAGCGTCAGGAGCGGGAGTCGAGACACAGATACGCAGTATTTT,CSVRSGSRDTDTQYF
TRBJ2-5,NA,TRBD2,15,TRBV6-5,TGTGCCAGCAGGCGAACTAGCGGGAGTGTTGAGACCCAGTACTTC,CASRRTSGSVETQYF
TRBJ2-1,NA,TRBD2,15,TRBV6-5,TGTGCCAGCACCACCGGACTAGCGGAATACAATGAGCAGTTCTTC,CASTTGLAEYNEQFF
TRBJ2-1,NA,TRBD2,12,TRBV29-1,TGCAGCGTTGACGGGAGGTACAATGAGCAGTTCTTC,CSVDGRYNEQFF
TRBJ2-7,few,TRBD2,14,TRBV19,TGTGCCAGTAGTCAGGGACTAGCGGGTCTCGAGCAGTACTTC,CASSQGLAGLEQYF
TRBJ2-5,NA,NA,12,TRBV10-3,TGTGCCATCAGTGAGTCGGGAGAGACCCAGTACTTC,CAISESGETQYF
TRBJ2-1,NA,TRBD2,14,TRBV30,TGTGCCGGGACGGGACTAGCCTCGGCCAATGAGCAGTTCTTC,CAGTGLASANEQFF
TRBJ1-3,NA,TRBD1,15,TRBV10-3,TGTGCCACCCAGGGACAGTTAGAGGCTGGAAACACCATATATTTT,CATQGQLEAGNTIYF
TRBJ1-4,once,NA,13,TRBV18,TGTGCCAGCTCACCACTTGGACAAGAAAAACTGTTTTTT,CASSPLGQEKLFF
TRBJ2-7,NA,TRBD2,15,TRBV14,TGTGCCAGCAGCCGACAGCGGGAGTCGTTTTGGGAGCAGTACTTC,CASSRQRESFWEQYF
TRBJ2-1,NA,TRBD2,16,TRBV5-1,TGCGCCAGCAGCGGAACCGGGACTAGCGGGTACAATGAGCAGTTCTTC,CASSGTGTSGYNEQFF
TRBJ1-2,NA,NA,13,TRBV7-2,TGTGCCAGCAGCTTACGTTACAACGATGGCTACACCTTC,CASSLRYNDGYTF
TRBJ1-1,NA,TRBD1,16,TRBV10-3,TGTGCCATCAGTGAAGGGACAGGGCGCTTGAGCACTGAAGCTTTCTTT,CAISEGTGRLSTEAFF
TRBJ2-1,NA,TRBD1,15,TRBV11-1,TGTGCCAGCAGCTTAGGGGGGACAGTTGACAATGAGCAGTTCTTC,CASSLGGTVDNEQFF
TRBJ2-5,NA,NA,12,TRBV6-1,TGTGCCAGCGGTAGGCGGGAAGAGACCCAGTACTTC,CASGRREETQYF
TRBJ2-2,NA,TRBD2,16,TRBV7-9,TGTGCCAGCAGCAAACGGACTAGCCCGAACACCGGGGAGCTGTTTTTT,CASSKRTSPNTGELFF
TRBJ2-4,NA,NA,14,TRBV7-2,TGTGCCAGCAGCGGGGGCTCCGTGGGGAACATTCAGTACTTC,CASSGGSVGNIQYF
TRBJ1-5,few,NA,13,TRBV10-3,TGTGCCATCAGGGTGGACACCGATCAGCCCCAGCATTTT,CAIRVDTDQPQHF
TRBJ2-3,NA,NA,13,TRBV5-6,TGTGCCAGCAGCTTGGCCGTAACAGATACGCAGTATTTT,CASSLAVTDTQYF
TRBJ2-3,NA,NA,16,TRBV11-2,TGTGCCAGCAGCTTAGGTGGGGGGCCTTTCACAGATACGCAGTATTTT,CASSLGGGPFTDTQYF
TRBJ2-1,NA,NA,14,TRBV7-9,TGTGCCAGCAGCTCCACTCCCAGCGGAAGTGAGCAGTTCTTC,CASSSTPSGSEQFF
TRBJ2-1,NA,NA,18,TRBV27,TGTGCCAGCAGCCCCCTACCTGCCCGGAGGAGCTCCTACAATGAGCAGTTCTTC,CASSPLPARRSSYNEQFF
TRBJ2-7,NA,NA,14,TRBV27,TGTGCCAGCAGTTTGGGCGGAACGTCCTACGAGCAGTACTTC,CASSLGGTSYEQYF
TRBJ2-2,NA,NA,13,TRBV30,TGTGCCTTGGACGCATCGAACACCGGGGAGCTGTTTTTT,CALDASNTGELFF
TRBJ1-2,NA,NA,12,TRBV27,TGTGCCAGCAGTCCGGGTCCTTTTCCCTACACCTTC,CASSPGPFPYTF
TRBJ2-2,NA,TRBD1,14,TRBV5-1,TGCGCCAGCAGCTTGGGACAGGGGACCGGGGAGCTGTTTTTT,CASSLGQGTGELFF
TRBJ1-1,NA,NA,11,TRBV7-2,TGTGCCAGCAGCCATGACACTGAAGCTTTCTTT,CASSHDTEAFF
TRBJ2-6,NA,TRBD2,14,TRBV5-4,TGTGCCAGCAGTTCCGGGACTAGTTTCAACGTCCTGACTTTC,CASSSGTSFNVLTF
TRBJ2-7,NA,NA,14,TRBV27,TGTGCCAGCAGTTTGACATCGGGGTCCTACGAGCAGTACTTC,CASSLTSGSYEQYF
TRBJ2-1,NA,TRBD2,16,TRBV7-2,TGTGCCAGCAGCTTACATAACGGGAGGGCCGGAGATGAGCAGTTCTTC,CASSLHNGRAGDEQFF
TRBJ1-3,few,NA,14,TRBV2,TGTGCCATATTGGTGTGGAGCTCTGGAAACACCATATATTTT,CAILVWSSGNTIYF
TRBJ2-7,NA,TRBD2,14,TRBV19,TGTGCCAGTAGTATCGGGACTAGCGGGGGTGAGCAGTACTTC,CASSIGTSGGEQYF